This note documents a single T cell receptor (beta chain) sequence. This clonotype was seen ten or more times. Its recognized antigen is unknown. Per-nucleotide qualities are absent, and no much larger clonotype sits a single base away. The sample was run on an Illumina HiSeq 2500. Quantitative 5'-RACE with molecular barcodes was the method used to prepare the TCR beta libraries. On the study's bioinformatics: A new computational method based on a probabilistic model of VDJ rearrangement was used to identify disease-linked TCR variants. TCRdb handled the public reads itself, with Q25 trimming in fastp and clone calling in MiXCR, and kept productive beta chains. A single entry per CDR3 protein holds the most common genes and DNA from its merged rows. These V and J calls rely on TCRdb rather than the paper's analysis. The sample profile shows about 330,000 distinct CDR3 sequences; 7.5% to 9% of them were found once. The biggest ten clones account for roughly 15% of the sample.

The sample is drawn from a study of CD8 T cells in ankylosing spondylitis (dated by TCRdb to 2017 to 2019). Some background on the complete study: To find TCR variants linked to disease, the study profiled T cell receptor beta repertoires in ankylosing spondylitis patients and healthy donors. The full study cohort was made up of about 24 ankylosing spondylitis patients and approximately 100 healthy donors. Peripheral blood samples were taken, and synovial fluid was additionally collected from ankylosing spondylitis patients.

What the authors observed across the whole study: The disease-linked clones were reported as significantly enriched in matched synovial fluid samples from ankylosing spondylitis patients. A TCR beta motif of roughly 8 highly homologous amino acid variants appeared characteristic of blood from ankylosing spondylitis patients. A CD8+ phenotype was shown by the disease-linked clones, which were found at relatively low frequencies in peripheral blood. Some of the motif variants had been reported before in the synovial fluid and blood of reactive arthritis patients, a finding that suggests common disease-initiation mechanisms.

The sequence was obtained from a male donor with ankylosing spondylitis. Sequenced: blood, either unsorted or a sorted T cell fraction (not recorded which).

The CDR3 protein is CASSLTSGTPGPGNTIYF. The nucleotide sequence reads TGTGCCAGCAGCCTAACCTCCGGGACCCCGGGCCCTGGAAACACCATATATTTT. The chain is assembled from TRBV4-2 and TRBJ1-3, and perhaps TRBD1 as D gene, on 5 matching bases. Cut back by 4 bases and 2 bases, the V and J ends lie 21 bases apart. The germline V gene yields LGHNA for CDR1 and YNFKEQ for CDR2. Reading from cysteine to phenylalanine, the CDR3 counts 18 amino acids. Only the CDR3 DNA stays, 54 bases, in frame from base 1.